This T cell receptor beta chain stems from a study of monozygotic twins with inflammatory bowel disease. General study points: IBD patients shared fewer clonotypes with other individuals than healthy twins, especially patients with disease activity signs. Different T cell subtypes could not be distinguished. Repertoire similarity did not differ between concordant and discordant twins, perhaps due to limited power.

Points on this clonotype: Its target is unknown.

Eight separate reactions per sample yielded the cDNA. After re-calling the 5' RACE reads, TCRdb lists one entry per CDR3 protein, DNA absent. The table counts about 43,000 distinct CDR3 sequences; more than 4.5% lies in the top ten. The receptor comes from a human donor with ulcerative colitis or Crohn's disease, or a healthy co-twin of an affected twin (not recorded which). Input material: blood.

The CDR3 here is CASSLNPGRGPKNTEAFF. The rearrangement links TRBV28 to TRBJ1-1; no DNA is available, so the TRBD1 call from TCRdb remains unchecked. This CDR3 is built from 18 residues. Germline V CDR1 and CDR2: MDHEN, SYDVKM.